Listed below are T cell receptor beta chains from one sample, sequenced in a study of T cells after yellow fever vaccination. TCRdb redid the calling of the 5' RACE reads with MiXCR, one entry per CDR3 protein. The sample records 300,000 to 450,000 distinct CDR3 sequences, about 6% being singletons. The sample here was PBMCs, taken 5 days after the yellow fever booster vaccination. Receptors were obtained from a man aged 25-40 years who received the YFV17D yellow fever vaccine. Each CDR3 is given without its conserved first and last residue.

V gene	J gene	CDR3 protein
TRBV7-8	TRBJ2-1	ASSKYNSGRAYNEQF
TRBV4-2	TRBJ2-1	ASSQEGAHTTYNEQF
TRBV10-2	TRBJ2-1	ASSEYWRRTQF
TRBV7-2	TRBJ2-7	ASSLLLPGVEQY
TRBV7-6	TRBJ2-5	ASSRGRGIGETQY
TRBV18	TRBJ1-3	ASSPTMDSGNTIY
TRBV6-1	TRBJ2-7	ASSPTTSSYEQY
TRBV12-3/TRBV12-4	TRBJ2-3	ASRGLAGGGDTQY
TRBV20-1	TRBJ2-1	SALGILAGSYNEQF
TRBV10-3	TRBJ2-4	AISAAGGGGGKNIQY
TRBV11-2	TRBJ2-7	ASSLDTWEGGEQY
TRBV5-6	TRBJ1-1	ASSYWTGWGTEAF
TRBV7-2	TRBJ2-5	ASSLARGQETQY
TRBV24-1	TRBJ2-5	ATSIQGSETQY
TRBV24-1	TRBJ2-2	ATHSGTSGITGELF
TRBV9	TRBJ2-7	ASSPRGSGKYEQY
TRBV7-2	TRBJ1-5	ASSLVGGQINQPQH
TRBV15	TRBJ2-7	ATGQGESYEQY
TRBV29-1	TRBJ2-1	SVDGSFGNEQF
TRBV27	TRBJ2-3	ASSSGLSVTQY
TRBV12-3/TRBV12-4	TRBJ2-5	ASSPIAGGETQY
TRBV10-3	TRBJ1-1	AIRGKWGNDTEAF
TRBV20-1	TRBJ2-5	SAIPQTGNQETQY
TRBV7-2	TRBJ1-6	ASSSQRSYNSPLH
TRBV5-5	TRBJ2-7	ASSLGGQTISYEQY
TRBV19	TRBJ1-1	ASNPGPPFTEAF
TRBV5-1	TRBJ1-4	ASSLELGQKGEKLF
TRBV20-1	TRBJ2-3	SAKGQFVEDTQY
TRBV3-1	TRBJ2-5	ASSHGLVGMFETQY
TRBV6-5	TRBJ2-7	ASREGHEQY
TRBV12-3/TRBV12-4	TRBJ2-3	ASSLYTGGTDTQY
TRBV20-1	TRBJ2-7	SARSATRYYEQY
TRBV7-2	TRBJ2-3	ASSLYLAATDTQY
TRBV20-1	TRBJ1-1	SARGPAGAF
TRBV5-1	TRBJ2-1	ASSVLASDEQF
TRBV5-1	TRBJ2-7	ASSGPDSLSDEQY
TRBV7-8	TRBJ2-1	ASSLTTAGGRDEQF
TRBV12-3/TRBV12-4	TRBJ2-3	ASNPKSGQRNTQY
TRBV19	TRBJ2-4	ASSFGQGALGIQY
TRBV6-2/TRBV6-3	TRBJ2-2	ASSQTGTDTGELF
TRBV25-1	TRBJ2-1	ASSEIGGGDRYNEQF
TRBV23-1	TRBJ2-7	ASSHPRDNYEQY
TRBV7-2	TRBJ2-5	ASSLPAGTGSETQY
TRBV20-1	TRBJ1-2	SGTGGSYGYT
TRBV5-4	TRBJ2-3	ASSLANLGQGAKDTQY